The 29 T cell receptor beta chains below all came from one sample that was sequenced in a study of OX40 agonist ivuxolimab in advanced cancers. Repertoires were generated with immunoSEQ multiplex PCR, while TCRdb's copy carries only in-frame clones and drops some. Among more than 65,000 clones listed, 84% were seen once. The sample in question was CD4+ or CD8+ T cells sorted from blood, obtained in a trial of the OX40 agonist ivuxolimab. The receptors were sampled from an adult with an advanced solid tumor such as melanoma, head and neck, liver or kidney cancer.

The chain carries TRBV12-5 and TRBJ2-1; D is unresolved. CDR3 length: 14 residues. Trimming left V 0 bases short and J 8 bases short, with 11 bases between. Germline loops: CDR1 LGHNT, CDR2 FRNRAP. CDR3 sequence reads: CASGLVTAVDEQFF. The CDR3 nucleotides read TGTGCTAGTGGTTTGGTAACGGCTGTGGATGAGCAGTTCTTC.

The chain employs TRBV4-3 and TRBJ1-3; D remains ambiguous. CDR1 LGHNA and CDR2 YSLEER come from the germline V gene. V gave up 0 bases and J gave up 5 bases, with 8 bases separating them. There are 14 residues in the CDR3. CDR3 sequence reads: CASSQDVGRNTIYF. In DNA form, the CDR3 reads TGCGCCAGCAGCCAAGATGTAGGCAGAAACACCATATATTTT.

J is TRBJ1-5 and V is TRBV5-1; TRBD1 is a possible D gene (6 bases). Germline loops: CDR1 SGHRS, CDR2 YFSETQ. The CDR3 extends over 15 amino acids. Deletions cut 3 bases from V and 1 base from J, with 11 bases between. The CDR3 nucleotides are TGCGCCAGCAGCTATACTGGACAGAGCAATCAGCCCCAGCATTTT. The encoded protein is CASSYTGQSNQPQHF.

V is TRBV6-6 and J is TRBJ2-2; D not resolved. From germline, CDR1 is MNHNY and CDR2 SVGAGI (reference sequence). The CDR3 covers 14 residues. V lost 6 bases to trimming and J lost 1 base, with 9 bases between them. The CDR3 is CASRPGRNTGELFF. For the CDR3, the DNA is TGTGCCAGCAGACCCGGCCGGAACACCGGGGAGCTGTTTTTT.

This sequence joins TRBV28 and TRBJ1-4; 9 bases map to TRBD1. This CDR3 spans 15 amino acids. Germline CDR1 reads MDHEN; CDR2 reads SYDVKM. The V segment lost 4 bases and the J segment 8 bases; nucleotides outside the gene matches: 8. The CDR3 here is CASSSGTGKGEKLFF. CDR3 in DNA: TGTGCCAGCAGTTCGGGGACAGGGAAAGGCGAAAAACTGTTTTTT.

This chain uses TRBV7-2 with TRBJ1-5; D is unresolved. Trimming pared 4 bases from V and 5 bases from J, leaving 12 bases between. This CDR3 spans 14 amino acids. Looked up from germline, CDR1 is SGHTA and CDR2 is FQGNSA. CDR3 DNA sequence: TGTGCCAGCAGCTCCGAAGGGCAGGATCAGCCCCAGCATTTT. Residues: CASSSEGQDQPQHF. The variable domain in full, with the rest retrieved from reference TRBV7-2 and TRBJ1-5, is GAGVSQSPSNKVTEKGKDVELRCDPISGHTALYWYRQSLGQGLEFLIYFQGNSAPDKSGLPSDRFSAERTGGSVSTLTIQRTQQEDSAVYLCASSSEGQDQPQHFGDGTRLSIL.

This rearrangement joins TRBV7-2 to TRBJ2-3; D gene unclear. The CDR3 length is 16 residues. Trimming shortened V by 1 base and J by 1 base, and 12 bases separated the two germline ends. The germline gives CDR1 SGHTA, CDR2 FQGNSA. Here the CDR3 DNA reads TGTGCCAGCAGCTTAGGGAGAGGTGGAGGCACAGATACGCAGTATTTT. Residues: CASSLGRGGGTDTQYF.

The CDR3 sequence is CASRGGLVQFF. CDR3 sequence (DNA): TGTGCCAGCCGGGGGGGCCTGGTTCAGTTCTTC. This chain links TRBV7-9 with TRBJ2-1, with TRBD2 matching over 8 bases. The CDR3 is 11 amino acids. Looked up from germline, CDR1 is SEHNR and CDR2 is FQNEAQ (reference sequence). With 8 bases clipped from V and 13 bases from J, the junction kept 7 bases outside the gene matches.

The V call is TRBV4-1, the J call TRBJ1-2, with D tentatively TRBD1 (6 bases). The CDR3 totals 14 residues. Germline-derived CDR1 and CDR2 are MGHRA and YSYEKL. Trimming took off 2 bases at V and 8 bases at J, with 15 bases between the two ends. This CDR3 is CASSQHAGVVGYTF. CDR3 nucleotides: TGCGCCAGCAGCCAACATGCAGGGGTTGTCGGCTACACCTTC.

CDR3 loop: CASSLEEGANIQYF. CDR3 DNA: TGCGCCAGCAGCTTGGAGGAGGGGGCGAACATTCAGTACTTC. The V and J genes are TRBV5-1 and TRBJ2-4; D is possibly TRBD1 (7 bases). V was shortened by 0 bases and J by 7 bases, with 11 bases between the two germline ends. Germline V CDR1 and CDR2: SGHRS, YFSETQ. The CDR3 is 14 amino acids. The full variable domain, completed using reference TRBV5-1 and TRBJ2-4, is KAGVTQTPRYLIKTRGQQVTLSCSPISGHRSVSWYQQTPGQGLQFLFEYFSETQRNKGNFPGRFSGRQFSNSRSEMNVSTLELGDSALYLCASSLEEGANIQYFGAGTRLSVL.

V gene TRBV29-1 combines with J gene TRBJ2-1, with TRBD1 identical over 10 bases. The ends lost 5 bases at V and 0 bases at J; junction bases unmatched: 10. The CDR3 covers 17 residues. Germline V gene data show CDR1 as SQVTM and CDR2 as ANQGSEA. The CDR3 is CSVQGTGALSSYNEQFF. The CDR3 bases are TGCAGCGTTCAGGGGACAGGGGCTCTTAGCTCCTACAATGAGCAGTTCTTC.

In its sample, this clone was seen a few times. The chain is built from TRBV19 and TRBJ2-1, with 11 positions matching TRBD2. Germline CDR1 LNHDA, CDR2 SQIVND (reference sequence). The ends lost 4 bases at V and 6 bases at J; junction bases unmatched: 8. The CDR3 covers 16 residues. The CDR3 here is CASSKRSGTSGNEQFF. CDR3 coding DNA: TGTGCCAGTAGTAAACGTTCCGGGACTAGCGGCAATGAGCAGTTCTTC.

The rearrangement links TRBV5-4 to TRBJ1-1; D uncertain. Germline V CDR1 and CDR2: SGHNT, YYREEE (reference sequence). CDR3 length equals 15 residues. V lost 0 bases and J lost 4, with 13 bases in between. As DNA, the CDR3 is TGTGCCAGCAGCTTGGTAAGGCCGGGAAGCACTGAAGCTTTCTTT. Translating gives CASSLVRPGSTEAFF.

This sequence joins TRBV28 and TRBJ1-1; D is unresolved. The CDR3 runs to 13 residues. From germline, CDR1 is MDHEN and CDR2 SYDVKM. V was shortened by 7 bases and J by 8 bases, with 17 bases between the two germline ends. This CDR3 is CASILRSTTEAFF. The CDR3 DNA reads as TGTGCCAGCATCCTAAGGTCGACCACCGAAGCTTTCTTT.

The CDR3 DNA follows: TGTGCCAGCTCACCTCCTTCTGGGGCTGGCTACAATGAGCAGTTCTTC. Residues: CASSPPSGAGYNEQFF. J is TRBJ2-1 and V is TRBV18, with D maybe TRBD1 (5 bases). Trimming removed 3 bases at V and 3 bases at J, with 15 bases between. Germline CDR1 reads KGHSH; CDR2 reads LQKENI. The CDR3 consists of 16 residues.

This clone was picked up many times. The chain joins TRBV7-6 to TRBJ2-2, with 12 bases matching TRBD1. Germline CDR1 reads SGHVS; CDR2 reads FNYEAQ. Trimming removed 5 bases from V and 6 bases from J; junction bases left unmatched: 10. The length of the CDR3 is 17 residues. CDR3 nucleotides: TGTGCCAGCAGCCTAACCGGGACAGGGGGCGCAGCCGGGGAGCTGTTTTTT. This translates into CASSLTGTGGAAGELFF. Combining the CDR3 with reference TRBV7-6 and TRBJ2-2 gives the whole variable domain GAGVSQSPRYKVTKRGQDVALRCDPISGHVSLYWYRQALGQGPEFLTYFNYEAQQDKSGLPNDRFSAERPEGSISTLTIQRTEQRDSAMYRCASSLTGTGGAAGELFFGEGSRLTVL.

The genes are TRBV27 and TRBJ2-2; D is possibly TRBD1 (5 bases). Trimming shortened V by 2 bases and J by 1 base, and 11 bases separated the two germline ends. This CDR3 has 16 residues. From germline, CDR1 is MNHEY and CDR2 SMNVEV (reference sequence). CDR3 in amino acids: CASSLVTGENTGELFF. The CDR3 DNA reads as TGTGCCAGCAGTTTAGTCACAGGAGAGAACACCGGGGAGCTGTTTTTT.

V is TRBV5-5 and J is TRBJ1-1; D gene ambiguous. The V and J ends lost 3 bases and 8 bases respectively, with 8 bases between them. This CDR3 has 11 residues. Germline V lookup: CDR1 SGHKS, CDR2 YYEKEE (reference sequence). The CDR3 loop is CASSYLSEAFF. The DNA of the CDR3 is TGTGCCAGCAGCTACCTATCCGAAGCTTTCTTT.

The CDR3 loop is CASSLPDRDYSYEQYF. The CDR3, as DNA: TGTGCCAGCAGCTTACCGGACAGGGATTACTCCTACGAGCAGTACTTC. The chain recombines TRBV5-4 with TRBJ2-7, with 8 bases identical to TRBD1. The CDR3 contains 16 residues. Germline V gene sequence: CDR1 SGHNT, CDR2 YYREEE (reference sequence). Trimming took 2 bases from V and 0 from J; bases not matched to a gene: 7.

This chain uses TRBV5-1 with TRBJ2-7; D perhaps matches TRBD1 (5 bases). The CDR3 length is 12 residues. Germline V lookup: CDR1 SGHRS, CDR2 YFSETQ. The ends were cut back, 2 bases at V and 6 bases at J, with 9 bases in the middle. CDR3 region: CASSFGQREQYF. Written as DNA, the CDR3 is TGCGCCAGCAGCTTCGGACAACGCGAGCAGTACTTC.

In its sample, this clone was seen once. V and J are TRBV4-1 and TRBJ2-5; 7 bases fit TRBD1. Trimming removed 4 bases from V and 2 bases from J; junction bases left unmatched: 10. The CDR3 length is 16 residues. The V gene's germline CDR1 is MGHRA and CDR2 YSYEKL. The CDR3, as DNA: TGCGCCAGCAGCCCAAGAATGGGGACAGAACAAGAGACCCAGTACTTC. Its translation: CASSPRMGTEQETQYF.

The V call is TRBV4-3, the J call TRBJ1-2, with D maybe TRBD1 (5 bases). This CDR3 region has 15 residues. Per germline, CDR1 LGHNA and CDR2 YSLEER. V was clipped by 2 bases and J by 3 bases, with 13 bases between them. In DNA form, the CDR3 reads TGCGCCAGCAGCCAAATCCAGGGCCTCGACTATGGCTACACCTTC. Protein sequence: CASSQIQGLDYGYTF.

CDR3 sequence reads: CASSRTGDEQYF. CDR3 coding DNA: TGTGCCAGTAGTCGGACAGGTGACGAGCAGTACTTC. The V call is TRBV19, the J call TRBJ2-7; 7 nucleotides match TRBD1. With V trimmed by 5 bases and J by 5 bases, 3 bases remained unmatched. The length of the CDR3 is 12 residues. Per the germline V gene, CDR1 is LNHDA and CDR2 is SQIVND (reference sequence).

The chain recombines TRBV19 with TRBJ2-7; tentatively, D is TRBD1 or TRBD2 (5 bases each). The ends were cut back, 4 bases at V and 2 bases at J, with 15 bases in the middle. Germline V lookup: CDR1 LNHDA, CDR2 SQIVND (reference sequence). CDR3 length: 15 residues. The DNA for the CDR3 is TGTGCCAGTAGTACCCCCGGGGCTGGTGCCTACGAGCAGTACTTC. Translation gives CASSTPGAGAYEQYF.

CDR3 sequence (DNA): TGCAGCGTTACAGCGGGGGGAAAACTGTTTTTT. It codes for CSVTAGGKLFF. The J gene is TRBJ1-4, the V gene TRBV29-1, with a possible D match to TRBD1 (5 bases). Germline CDR1 is SQVTM and CDR2 is ANQGSEA. Deletions cut 5 bases from V and 10 bases from J, with 11 bases between. The CDR3 runs 11 residues.

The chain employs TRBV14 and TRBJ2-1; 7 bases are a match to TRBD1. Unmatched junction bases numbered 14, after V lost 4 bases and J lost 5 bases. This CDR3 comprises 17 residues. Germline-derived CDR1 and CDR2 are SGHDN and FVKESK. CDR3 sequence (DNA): TGTGCCAGCAGCCCATATCTAGGTGGGACAGCCAACAATGAGCAGTTCTTC. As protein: CASSPYLGGTANNEQFF.

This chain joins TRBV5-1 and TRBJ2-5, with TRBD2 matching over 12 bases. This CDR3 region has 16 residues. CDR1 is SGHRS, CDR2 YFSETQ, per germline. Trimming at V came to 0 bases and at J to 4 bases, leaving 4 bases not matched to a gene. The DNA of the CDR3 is TGCGCCAGCAGCTTGGGACTAGCGGGAGAGGGAGAGACCCAGTACTTC. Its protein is CASSLGLAGEGETQYF.

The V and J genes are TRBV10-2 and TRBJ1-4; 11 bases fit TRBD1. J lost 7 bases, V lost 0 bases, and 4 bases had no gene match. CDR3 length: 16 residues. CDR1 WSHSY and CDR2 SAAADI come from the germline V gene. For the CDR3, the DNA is TGCGCCAGCAGTGAGTCCGGGACAGGGGGAGGTGAAAAACTGTTTTTT. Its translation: CASSESGTGGGEKLFF.

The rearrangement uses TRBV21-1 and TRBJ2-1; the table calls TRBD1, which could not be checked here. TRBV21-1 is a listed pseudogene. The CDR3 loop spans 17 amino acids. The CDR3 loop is CASSKGTTGTTYNEQFF. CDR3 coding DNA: TGTGCCAGCAGCAAAGGTACGACAGGGACGACCTACAATGAGCAGTTCTTC.